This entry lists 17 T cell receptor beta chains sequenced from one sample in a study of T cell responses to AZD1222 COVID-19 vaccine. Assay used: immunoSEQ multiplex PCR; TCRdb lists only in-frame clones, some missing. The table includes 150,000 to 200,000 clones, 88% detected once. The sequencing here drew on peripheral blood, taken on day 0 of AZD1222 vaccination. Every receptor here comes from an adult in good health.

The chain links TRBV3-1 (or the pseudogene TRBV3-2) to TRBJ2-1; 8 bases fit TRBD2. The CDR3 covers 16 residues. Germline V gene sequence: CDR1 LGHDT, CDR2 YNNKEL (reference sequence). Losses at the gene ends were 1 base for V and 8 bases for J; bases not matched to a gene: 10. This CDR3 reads CASSQGLGLGLYEQFF. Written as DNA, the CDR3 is TGTGCCAGCAGCCAAGGTCTGGGACTAGGGCTCTATGAGCAGTTCTTC.

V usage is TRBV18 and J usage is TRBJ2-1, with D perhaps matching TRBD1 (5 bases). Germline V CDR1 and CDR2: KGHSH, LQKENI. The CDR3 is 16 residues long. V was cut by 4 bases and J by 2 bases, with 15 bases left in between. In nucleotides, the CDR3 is TGTGCCAGCTCACGGGATATTAGGGGCGCCTACAATGAGCAGTTCTTC. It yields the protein CASSRDIRGAYNEQFF.

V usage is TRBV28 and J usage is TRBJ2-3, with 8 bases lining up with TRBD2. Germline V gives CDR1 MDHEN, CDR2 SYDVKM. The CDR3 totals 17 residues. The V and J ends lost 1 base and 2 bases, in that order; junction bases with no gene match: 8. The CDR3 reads CASSLYNSGGVTDTQYF. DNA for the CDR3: TGTGCCAGCAGTTTATACAACAGCGGGGGAGTCACAGATACGCAGTATTTT.

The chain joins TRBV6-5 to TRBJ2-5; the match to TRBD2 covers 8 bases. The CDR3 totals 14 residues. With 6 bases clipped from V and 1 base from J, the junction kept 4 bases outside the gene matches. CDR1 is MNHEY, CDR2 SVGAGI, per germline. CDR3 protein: CASSRGGSQETQYF. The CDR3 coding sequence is TGTGCCAGCAGCCGCGGGGGGTCCCAAGAGACCCAGTACTTC.

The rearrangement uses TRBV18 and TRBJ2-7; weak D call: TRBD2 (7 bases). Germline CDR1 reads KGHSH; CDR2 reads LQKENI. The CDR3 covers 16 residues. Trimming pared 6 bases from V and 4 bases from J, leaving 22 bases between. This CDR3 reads CASSRRGRGAGYEQYF. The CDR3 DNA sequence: TGTGCCAGCTCCCGCCGGGGACGGGGGGCCGGGTACGAGCAGTACTTC.

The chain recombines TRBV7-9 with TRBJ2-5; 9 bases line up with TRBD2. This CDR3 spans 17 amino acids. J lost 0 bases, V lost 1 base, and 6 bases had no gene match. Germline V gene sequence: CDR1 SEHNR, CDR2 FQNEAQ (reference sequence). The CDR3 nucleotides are TGTGCCAGCAGCTTAGGTGAGGTAGCGGGAGACCAAGAGACCCAGTACTTC. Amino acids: CASSLGEVAGDQETQYF.

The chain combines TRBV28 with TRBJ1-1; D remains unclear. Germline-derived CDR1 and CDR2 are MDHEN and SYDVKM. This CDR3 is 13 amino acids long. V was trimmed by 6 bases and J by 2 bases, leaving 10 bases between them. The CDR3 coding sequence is TGTGCCAGCAGGGCCCTTAGTAACACTGAAGCTTTCTTT. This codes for CASRALSNTEAFF. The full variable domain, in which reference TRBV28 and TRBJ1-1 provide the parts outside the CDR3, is DVKVTQSSRYLVKRTGEKVFLECVQDMDHENMFWYRQDPGLGLRLIYFSYDVKMKEKGDIPEGYSVSREKKERFSLILESASTNQTSMYLCASRALSNTEAFFGQGTRLTVV.

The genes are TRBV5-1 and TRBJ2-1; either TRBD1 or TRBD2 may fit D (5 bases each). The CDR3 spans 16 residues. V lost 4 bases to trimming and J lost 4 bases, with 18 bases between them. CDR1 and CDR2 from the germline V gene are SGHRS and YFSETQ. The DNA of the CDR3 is TGCGCCAGCAGCCCGGAATCAGGGACCCCATACAATGAGCAGTTCTTC. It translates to CASSPESGTPYNEQFF.

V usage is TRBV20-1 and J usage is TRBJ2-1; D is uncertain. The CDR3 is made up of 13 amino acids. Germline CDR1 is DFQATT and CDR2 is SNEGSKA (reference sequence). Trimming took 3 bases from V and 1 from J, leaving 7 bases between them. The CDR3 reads CSASLGSYNEQFF. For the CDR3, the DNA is TGCAGTGCTAGTCTAGGGTCCTACAATGAGCAGTTCTTC.

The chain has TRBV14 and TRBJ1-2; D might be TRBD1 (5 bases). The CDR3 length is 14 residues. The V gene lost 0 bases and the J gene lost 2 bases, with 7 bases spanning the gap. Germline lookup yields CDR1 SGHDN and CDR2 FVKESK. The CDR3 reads CASSQEEGNYGYTF. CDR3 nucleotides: TGTGCCAGCAGCCAAGAAGAGGGGAACTATGGCTACACCTTC.

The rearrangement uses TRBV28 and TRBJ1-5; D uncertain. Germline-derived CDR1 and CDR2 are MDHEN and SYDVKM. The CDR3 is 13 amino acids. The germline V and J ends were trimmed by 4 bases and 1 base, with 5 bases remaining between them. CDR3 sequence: CASSSQSNQPQHF. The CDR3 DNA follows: TGTGCCAGCAGTTCACAGAGCAATCAGCCCCAGCATTTT.

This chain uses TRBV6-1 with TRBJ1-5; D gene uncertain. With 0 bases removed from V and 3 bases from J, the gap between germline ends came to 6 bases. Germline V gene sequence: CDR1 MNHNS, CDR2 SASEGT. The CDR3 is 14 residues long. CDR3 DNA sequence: TGTGCCAGCAGTGAAGCGCCAGACAATCAGCCCCAGCATTTT. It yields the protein CASSEAPDNQPQHF.

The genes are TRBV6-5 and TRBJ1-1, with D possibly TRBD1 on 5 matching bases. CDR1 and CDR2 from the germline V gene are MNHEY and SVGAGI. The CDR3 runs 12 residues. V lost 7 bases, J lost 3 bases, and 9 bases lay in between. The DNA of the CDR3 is TGTGCCAGCACCCAGGGCGACACTGAAGCTTTCTTT. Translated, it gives CASTQGDTEAFF.

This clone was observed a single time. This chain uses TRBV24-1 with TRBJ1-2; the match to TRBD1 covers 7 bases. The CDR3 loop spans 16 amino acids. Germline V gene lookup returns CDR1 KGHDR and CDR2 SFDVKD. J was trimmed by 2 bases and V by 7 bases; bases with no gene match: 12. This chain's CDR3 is CATSPHPGQTNYGYTF. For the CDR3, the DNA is TGTGCCACCAGCCCCCACCCGGGACAGACAAACTATGGCTACACCTTC.

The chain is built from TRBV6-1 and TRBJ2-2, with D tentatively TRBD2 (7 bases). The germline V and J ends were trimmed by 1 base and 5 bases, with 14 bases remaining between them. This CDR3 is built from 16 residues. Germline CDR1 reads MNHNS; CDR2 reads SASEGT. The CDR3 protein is CASSEVRGGETGELFF. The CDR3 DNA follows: TGTGCCAGCAGTGAAGTTAGGGGGGGCGAAACCGGGGAGCTGTTTTTT.

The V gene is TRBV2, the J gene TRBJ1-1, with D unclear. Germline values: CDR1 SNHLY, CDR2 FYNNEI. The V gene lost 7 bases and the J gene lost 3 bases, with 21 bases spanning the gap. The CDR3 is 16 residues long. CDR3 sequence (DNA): TGTGCCAGCACCCGATCATTAGGACTTGGAGACACTGAAGCTTTCTTT. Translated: CASTRSLGLGDTEAFF.

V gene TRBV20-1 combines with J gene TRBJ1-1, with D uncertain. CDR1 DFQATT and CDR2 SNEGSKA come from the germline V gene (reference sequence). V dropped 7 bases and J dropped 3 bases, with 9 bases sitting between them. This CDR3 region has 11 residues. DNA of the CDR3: TGCAGTGTTAGGGCCTACACTGAAGCTTTCTTT. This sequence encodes CSVRAYTEAFF.